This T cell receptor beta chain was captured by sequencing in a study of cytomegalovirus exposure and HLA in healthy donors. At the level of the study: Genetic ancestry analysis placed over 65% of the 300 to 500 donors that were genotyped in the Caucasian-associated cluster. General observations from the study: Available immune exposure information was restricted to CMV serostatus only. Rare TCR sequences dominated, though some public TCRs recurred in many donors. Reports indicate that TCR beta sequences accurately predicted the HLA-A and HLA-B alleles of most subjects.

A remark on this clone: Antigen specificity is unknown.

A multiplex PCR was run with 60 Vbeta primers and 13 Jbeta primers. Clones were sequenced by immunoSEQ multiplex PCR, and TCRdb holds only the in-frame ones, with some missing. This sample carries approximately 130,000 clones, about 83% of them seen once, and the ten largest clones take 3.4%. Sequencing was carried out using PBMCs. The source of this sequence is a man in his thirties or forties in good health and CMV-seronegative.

CDR3 protein: CASSFQGADEQYF. CDR3 nucleotide sequence: TGTGCCAGCAGCTTCCAGGGGGCGGATGAGCAGTACTTC. This chain joins TRBV7-6 and TRBJ2-7, with 8 bases matching TRBD1. The CDR3 runs 13 residues. The ends lost 3 bases at V and 7 bases at J; junction bases unmatched: 5. Germline CDR1 is SGHVS and CDR2 is FNYEAQ.